This T cell receptor (beta chain) was retrieved from a study of T cell changes during pregnancy in multiple sclerosis. The data were produced by immunoSEQ multiplex PCR, yet TCRdb's version contains in-frame clones alone and is incomplete. The sample holds tens of thousands of clones; over 80% are singletons and the top ten take approximately 0.15%. Sequencing was performed on CD4+ T cells from peripheral blood mononuclear cells, taken after pregnancy. The clonotype was recovered from a female donor in good health, enrolled as a control in a pregnancy study.

CDR3 region: CASSRGGNRNEQFF. The CDR3 DNA reads TGCGCCAGCAGCCGCGGGGGGAACCGCAATGAGCAGTTCTTC. The chain uses TRBV5-1 and TRBJ2-1; the match to TRBD2 covers 8 bases. Germline lookup yields CDR1 SGHRS and CDR2 YFSETQ. J lost 6 bases, V lost 4 bases, and 6 bases had no gene match. The CDR3 has 14 amino acids.